The entry that follows covers one T cell receptor (beta chain) sequence. Terminally differentiated effector memory CD45RA+ cells were excluded by CCR7 positive selection of CD45RO-negative cells. TCRdb's table, derived via immunoSEQ multiplex PCR, lists solely in-frame clones and lacks some. The sample records millions of clones, just under 95% being singletons. This entry belongs to a study of shared clonotypes between healthy human individuals. The V gene's germline CDR1 is WSHSY and CDR2 SAAADI. The CDR3 is 14 amino acids. V was pared by 7 bases and J by 0 bases, with 11 bases between. This TCR was recovered from a man aged 18 to 35 in good health. V and J are TRBV10-2 and TRBJ2-3; D may be TRBD1 (6 bases). The sample taken for sequencing was naive CD8+ T cells sorted from blood. CDR3 region: CASTQQGSTDTQYF. DNA for the CDR3: TGCGCCAGCACCCAACAGGGAAGCACAGATACGCAGTATTTT.